This entry is about one TCR beta chain. These data belong to a study of T cell changes during pregnancy in multiple sclerosis. The repertoire was sequenced with immunoSEQ multiplex PCR; TCRdb's copy has only in-frame clones and lacks some. The sample carries fewer than 65,000 clones, about nine tenths recorded once. Germline V gene data show CDR1 as GTSNPN and CDR2 as SVGIG (reference sequence). The CDR3 extends over 15 amino acids. V lost 4 bases to trimming and J lost 3 bases, with 18 bases between them. The source is a female donor in good health, enrolled as a control in a pregnancy study. Source: peripheral blood, taken after pregnancy. The rearrangement uses TRBV30 and TRBJ1-2; no firm D call. The CDR3 DNA reads TGTGCCTGGACTGTGGGTATCCCCGCGGACTATGGCTACACCTTC. Translation: CAWTVGIPADYGYTF.